This is a list of T cell receptor beta chains from one sample in a study of T cells in Graves' hyperthyroidism and ophthalmopathy. TCRdb analysed the multiplex PCR reads with MiXCR anew, one entry per CDR3 protein. This sample has roughly 650,000 distinct CDR3 sequences, with more than 15% found just once. What was sequenced was blood. These receptors originate from a woman between 40 and 55 years old with Graves' ophthalmopathy. CDR3s include the opening cysteine and the closing phenylalanine or tryptophan. A D gene is named only where the DNA matches it firmly. Size tells how often a clone was seen (once, few, many) or the class of an expanded clone, and some rows leave it out.

TRBJ2-7,TRBV5-5,many,TRBD2,CASSLGTSGYEQYF,TGTGCCAGCAGCTTAGGGACTAGCGGCTACGAGCAGTACTTC
TRBJ1-3,TRBV19,NA,NA,CASKDPTSGNTIYF,TGTGCCAGTAAGGACCCTACCTCTGGAAACACCATATATTTT
TRBJ2-3,TRBV6-1,NA,NA,CASNTRRSTDTQYF,TGTGCCAGCAATACGCGGCGCTCCACAGATACGCAGTATTTT
TRBJ1-4,TRBV18,NA,NA,CASSQGTNEKLVF,TGTGCCAGCTCACAGGGGACTAATGAAAAACTGGTTTTT
TRBJ1-1,TRBV3-1,few,NA,CASSQTGVRNTEAFF,TGTGCCAGCAGCCAGACAGGTGTGCGGAACACTGAAGCTTTCTTT
TRBJ2-7,TRBV19,NA,TRBD2,CASSAGGGPHLYEQYF,TGTGCCAGTAGTGCTGGGGGGGGACCACACCTCTACGAGCAGTACTTC
TRBJ2-1,TRBV13,NA,NA,CASSQQGLTPYNEQFF,TGTGCCAGCAGCCAACAGGGTCTTACGCCTTACAATGAGCAGTTCTTC
TRBJ1-2,TRBV5-1,few,NA,CASSLEAGAVIDGYTF,TGCGCCAGCAGCTTGGAGGCAGGGGCGGTTATCGATGGCTACACCTTC
TRBJ1-5,TRBV12-3/TRBV12-4,many,NA,CASSFNGFQPQHF,TGTGCCAGCAGTTTTAATGGGTTTCAGCCCCAGCATTTT
TRBJ2-3,TRBV4-1,few,NA,CASSQELAIPGTQYF,TGCGCCAGCAGCCAAGAATTGGCGATCCCTGGTACGCAGTATTTT
TRBJ2-4,TRBV6-1,NA,TRBD2,CASSETSGRTKNIQYF,TGTGCCAGCAGCGAGACTAGCGGGAGAACCAAAAACATTCAGTACTTC
TRBJ1-1,TRBV7-3,many,NA,CASIIEGGNTEAFF,TGTGCCAGCATCATTGAAGGGGGGAACACTGAAGCTTTCTTT
TRBJ1-3,TRBV20-1,NA,NA,CSAVLTSGNTIYF,TGCAGTGCTGTGCTTACCTCTGGAAACACCATATATTTT
TRBJ2-1,TRBV2,many,NA,CASLHEAHLNEQFF,TGTGCCAGCTTACATGAGGCCCATCTCAATGAGCAGTTCTTC
TRBJ1-1,TRBV24-1,few,NA,CATRGAVNTEAFF,TGTGCCACCCGAGGCGCCGTGAACACTGAAGCTTTCTTT
TRBJ2-5,TRBV25-1,NA,NA,CASREGIGVLETQYF,TGTGCCAGCAGGGAAGGGATAGGGGTGTTGGAGACCCAGTACTTC
TRBJ2-3,TRBV7-9,NA,NA,CASSLRVGGATDTQYF,TGTGCCAGCAGCTTACGGGTAGGGGGGGCGACAGATACGCAGTATTTT
TRBJ1-2,TRBV6-1,NA,NA,CASSEVSINYGYTF,TGTGCCAGCAGTGAAGTGAGCATAAACTATGGCTACACCTTC
TRBJ1-2,TRBV12-5,few,NA,CASGLSGDYGYTF,TGTGCTAGTGGTCTTTCAGGAGACTATGGCTACACCTTC
TRBJ1-5,TRBV3-1,many,NA,CASSPTDSPNQPQHF,TGTGCCAGCAGCCCAACCGACAGCCCCAATCAGCCCCAGCATTTT
TRBJ2-4,TRBV11-2,few,TRBD1,CASSLGSGGPGGKNIQYF,TGTGCCAGCAGCTTAGGTTCAGGGGGCCCTGGCGGCAAAAACATTCAGTACTTC
TRBJ2-7,TRBV28,NA,NA,CASSSSIYEQYF,TGTGCCAGCAGTTCGTCTATCTACGAGCAGTACTTC
TRBJ1-5,TRBV3-1,many,TRBD1,CASSQDPTGYGNQPQHF,TGTGCCAGCAGCCAAGACCCGACAGGGTATGGCAATCAGCCCCAGCATTTT
TRBJ2-5,TRBV5-1,few,NA,CASSFMKTQYF,TGCGCCAGCAGCTTTATGAAGACCCAGTACTTC
TRBJ1-1,TRBV28,many,NA,CASSVIRKGAFF,TGTGCCAGCAGTGTCATTCGTAAAGGGGCTTTCTTT
TRBJ1-1,TRBV20-1,few,NA,CSARDTNLAFF,TGCAGTGCTAGAGATACGAATCTGGCTTTCTTT
TRBJ1-1,TRBV19,NA,NA,CASSITGNTEAFF,TGTGCCAGTAGTATCACCGGGAACACTGAAGCTTTCTTT
TRBJ2-1,TRBV6-1,many,NA,CASTTLNEQFF,TGTGCCAGCACTACGCTGAATGAGCAGTTCTTC
TRBJ2-1,TRBV5-1,many,NA,CASSLAISHNEQFF,TGCGCCAGCAGCTTGGCGATTTCCCACAATGAGCAGTTCTTC
TRBJ2-2,TRBV11-3,few,NA,CASSSKTRTGELFF,TGTGCCAGCAGCTCGAAAACTAGGACCGGGGAGCTGTTTTTT
TRBJ2-1,TRBV6-1,few,TRBD2,CASSYSGGADEQFF,TGTGCCAGCAGTTACAGCGGGGGGGCCGATGAGCAGTTCTTC